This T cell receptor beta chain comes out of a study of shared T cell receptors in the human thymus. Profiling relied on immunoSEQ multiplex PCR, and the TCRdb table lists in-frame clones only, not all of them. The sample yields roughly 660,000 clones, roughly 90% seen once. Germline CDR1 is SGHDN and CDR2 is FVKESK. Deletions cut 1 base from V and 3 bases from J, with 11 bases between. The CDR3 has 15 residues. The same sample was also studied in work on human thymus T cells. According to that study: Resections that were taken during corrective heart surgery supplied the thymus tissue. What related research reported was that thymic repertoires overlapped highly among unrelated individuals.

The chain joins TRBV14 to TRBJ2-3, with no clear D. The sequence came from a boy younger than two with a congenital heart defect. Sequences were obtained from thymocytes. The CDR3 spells CASSQVLGGTDTQYF. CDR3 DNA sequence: TGTGCCAGCAGCCAAGTTCTAGGTGGTACAGATACGCAGTATTTT. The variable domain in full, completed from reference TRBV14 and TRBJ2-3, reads EAGVTQFPSHSVIEKGQTVTLRCDPISGHDNLYWYRRVMGKEIKFLLHFVKESKQDESGMPNNRFLAERTGGTYSTLKVQPAELEDSGVYFCASSQVLGGTDTQYFGPGTRLTVL.